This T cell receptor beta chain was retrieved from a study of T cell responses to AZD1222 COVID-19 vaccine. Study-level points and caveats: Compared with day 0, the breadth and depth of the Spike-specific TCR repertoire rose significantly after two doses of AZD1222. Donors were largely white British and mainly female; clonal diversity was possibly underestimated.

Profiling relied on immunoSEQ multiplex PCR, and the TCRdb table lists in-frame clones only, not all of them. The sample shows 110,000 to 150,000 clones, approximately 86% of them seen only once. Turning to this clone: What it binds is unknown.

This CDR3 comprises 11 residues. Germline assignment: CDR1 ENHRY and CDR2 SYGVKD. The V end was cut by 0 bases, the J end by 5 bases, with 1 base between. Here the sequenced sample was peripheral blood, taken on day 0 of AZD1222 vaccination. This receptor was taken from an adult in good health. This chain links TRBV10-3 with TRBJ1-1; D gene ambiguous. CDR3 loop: CAISESTEAFF. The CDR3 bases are TGTGCCATCAGTGAGTCGACTGAAGCTTTCTTT.